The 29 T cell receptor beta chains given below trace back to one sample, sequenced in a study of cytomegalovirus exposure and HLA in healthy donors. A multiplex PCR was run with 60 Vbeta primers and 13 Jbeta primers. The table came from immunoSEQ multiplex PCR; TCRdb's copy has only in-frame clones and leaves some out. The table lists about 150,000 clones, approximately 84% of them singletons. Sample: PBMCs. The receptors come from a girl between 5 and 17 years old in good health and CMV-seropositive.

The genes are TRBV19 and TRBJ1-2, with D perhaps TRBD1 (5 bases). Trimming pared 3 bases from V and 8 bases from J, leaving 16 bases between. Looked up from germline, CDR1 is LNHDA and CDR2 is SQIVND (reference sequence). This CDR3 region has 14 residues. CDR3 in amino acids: CASSMAQGGWGYTF. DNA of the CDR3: TGTGCCAGTAGTATGGCCCAGGGAGGATGGGGCTACACCTTC.

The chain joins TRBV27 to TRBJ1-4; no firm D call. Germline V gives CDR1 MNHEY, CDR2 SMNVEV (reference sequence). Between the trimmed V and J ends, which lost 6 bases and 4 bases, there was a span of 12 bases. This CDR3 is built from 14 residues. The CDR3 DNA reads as TGTGCCAGCAGCCCGACTCGGGGTAATGAAAAACTGTTTTTT. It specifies CASSPTRGNEKLFF.

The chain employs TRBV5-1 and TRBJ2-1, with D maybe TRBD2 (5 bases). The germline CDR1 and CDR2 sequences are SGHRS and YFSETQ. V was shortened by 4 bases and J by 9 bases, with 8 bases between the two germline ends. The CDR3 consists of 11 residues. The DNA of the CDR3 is TGCGCCAGCAGCACACTAGTTGAGCAGTTCTTC. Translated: CASSTLVEQFF.

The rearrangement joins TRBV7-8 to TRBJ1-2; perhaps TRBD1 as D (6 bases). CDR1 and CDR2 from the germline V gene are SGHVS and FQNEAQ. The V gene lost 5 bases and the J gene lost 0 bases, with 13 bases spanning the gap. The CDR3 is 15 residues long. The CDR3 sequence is CASSHRDPANYGYTF. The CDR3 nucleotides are TGTGCCAGCAGCCACAGGGATCCAGCTAACTATGGCTACACCTTC.

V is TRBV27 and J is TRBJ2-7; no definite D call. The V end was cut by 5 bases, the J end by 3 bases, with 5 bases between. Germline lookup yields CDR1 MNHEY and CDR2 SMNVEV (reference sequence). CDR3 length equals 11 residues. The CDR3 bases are TGTGCCAGCAGTACGGGCTACGAGCAGTACTTC. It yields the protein CASSTGYEQYF.

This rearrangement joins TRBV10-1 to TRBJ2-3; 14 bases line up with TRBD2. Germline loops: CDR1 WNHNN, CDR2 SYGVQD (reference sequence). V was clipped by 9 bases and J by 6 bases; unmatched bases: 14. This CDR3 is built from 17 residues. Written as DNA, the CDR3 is TGCGCCAGGCGCCACGGGGATGGGACTAGCGGGGGTGATACGCAGTATTTT. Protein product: CARRHGDGTSGGDTQYF.

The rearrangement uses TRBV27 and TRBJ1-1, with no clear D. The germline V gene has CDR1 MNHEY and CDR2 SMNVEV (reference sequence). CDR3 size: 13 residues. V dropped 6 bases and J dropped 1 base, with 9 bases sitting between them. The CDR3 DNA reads TGTGCCAGCAGGACTTCACCGAACACTGAAGCTTTCTTT. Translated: CASRTSPNTEAFF.

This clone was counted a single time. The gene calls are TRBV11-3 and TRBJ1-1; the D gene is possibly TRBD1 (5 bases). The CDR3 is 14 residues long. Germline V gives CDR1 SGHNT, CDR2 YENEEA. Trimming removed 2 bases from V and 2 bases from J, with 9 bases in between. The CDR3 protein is CASSLRGGNTEAFF. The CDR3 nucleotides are TGTGCCAGCAGCTTACGGGGGGGAAACACTGAAGCTTTCTTT.

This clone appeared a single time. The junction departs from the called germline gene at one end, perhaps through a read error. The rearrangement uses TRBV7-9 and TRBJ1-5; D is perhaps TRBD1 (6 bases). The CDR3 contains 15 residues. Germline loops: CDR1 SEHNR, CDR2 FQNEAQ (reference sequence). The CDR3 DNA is TGTTCCAGCAGCTTAGGGTGGGACACCAATCAGCCCCAGCATTTT. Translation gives CSSSLGWDTNQPQHF.

The CDR3 is CASSPGTENYGYTF. The CDR3 DNA sequence: TGCGCCAGCAGCCCCGGGACAGAGAACTATGGCTACACCTTC. The V and J genes are TRBV5-1 and TRBJ1-2, with TRBD1 matching over 7 bases. This CDR3 is 14 amino acids long. The germline V gene encodes CDR1 SGHRS and CDR2 YFSETQ. The trim removed 4 bases at V and 2 bases at J, leaving 5 bases unmatched.

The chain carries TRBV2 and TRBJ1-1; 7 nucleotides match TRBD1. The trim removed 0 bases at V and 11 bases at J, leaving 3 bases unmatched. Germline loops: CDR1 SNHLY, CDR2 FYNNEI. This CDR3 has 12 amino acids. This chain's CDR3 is CASSEARGEAFF. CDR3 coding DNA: TGTGCCAGCAGTGAAGCCAGGGGGGAGGCTTTCTTT.

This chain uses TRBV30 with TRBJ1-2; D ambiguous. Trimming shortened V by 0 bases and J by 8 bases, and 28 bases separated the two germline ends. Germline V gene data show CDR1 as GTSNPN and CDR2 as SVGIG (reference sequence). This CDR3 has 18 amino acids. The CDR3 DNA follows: TGTGCCTGGAGTGTTCCCGACCCATGGACTGCCGCCCCTAAGGGCTACACCTTC. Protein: CAWSVPDPWTAAPKGYTF.

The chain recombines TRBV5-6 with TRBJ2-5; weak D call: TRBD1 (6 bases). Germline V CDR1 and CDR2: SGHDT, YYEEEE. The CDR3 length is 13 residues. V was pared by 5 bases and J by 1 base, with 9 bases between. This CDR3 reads CASRKQGQETQYF. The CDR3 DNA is TGTGCCAGCAGGAAACAGGGCCAAGAGACCCAGTACTTC.

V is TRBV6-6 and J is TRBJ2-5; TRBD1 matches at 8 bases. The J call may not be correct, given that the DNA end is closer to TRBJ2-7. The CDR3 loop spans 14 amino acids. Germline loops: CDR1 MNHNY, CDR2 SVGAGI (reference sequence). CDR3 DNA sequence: TGTGCCAGCAGTTACGACAGGGGCCTCTACGAGCAGTACTTC. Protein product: CASSYDRGLYEQYF.

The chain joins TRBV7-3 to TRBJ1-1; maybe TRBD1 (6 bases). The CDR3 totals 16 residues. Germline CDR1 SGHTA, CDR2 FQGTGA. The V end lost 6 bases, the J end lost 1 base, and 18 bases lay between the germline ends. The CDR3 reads CASSLGGGRGNTEAFF. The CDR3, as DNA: TGTGCCAGCAGTCTAGGGGGGGGACGAGGGAACACTGAAGCTTTCTTT. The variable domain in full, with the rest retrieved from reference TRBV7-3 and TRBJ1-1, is GAGVSQTPSNKVTEKGKYVELRCDPISGHTALYWYRQSLGQGPEFLIYFQGTGAADDSGLPNDRFFAVRPEGSVSTLKIQRTERGDSAVYLCASSLGGGRGNTEAFFGQGTRLTVV.

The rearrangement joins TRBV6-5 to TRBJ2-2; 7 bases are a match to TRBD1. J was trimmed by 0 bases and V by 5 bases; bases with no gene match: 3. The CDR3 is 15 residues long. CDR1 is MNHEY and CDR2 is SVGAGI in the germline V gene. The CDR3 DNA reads TGTGCCAGCAGTCCCGGACAGGCGAACACCGGGGAGCTGTTTTTT. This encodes CASSPGQANTGELFF.

DNA of the CDR3: TGTGCCAGCCGATACAGGGGCGCAGGCACCGGGGAGCTGTTTTTT. Translating it yields CASRYRGAGTGELFF. The V call is TRBV2, the J call TRBJ2-2; 7 bases align to TRBD1. Germline loops: CDR1 SNHLY, CDR2 FYNNEI. Unmatched junction bases numbered 10, after V lost 8 bases and J lost 4 bases. The CDR3 runs 15 residues.

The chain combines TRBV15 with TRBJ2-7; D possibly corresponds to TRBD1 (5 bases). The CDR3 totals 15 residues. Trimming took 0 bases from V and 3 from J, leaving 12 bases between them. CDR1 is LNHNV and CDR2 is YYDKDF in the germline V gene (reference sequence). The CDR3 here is CATSRDLDSDYEQYF. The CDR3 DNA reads TGTGCCACCAGCAGAGACTTAGACAGTGACTACGAGCAGTACTTC.

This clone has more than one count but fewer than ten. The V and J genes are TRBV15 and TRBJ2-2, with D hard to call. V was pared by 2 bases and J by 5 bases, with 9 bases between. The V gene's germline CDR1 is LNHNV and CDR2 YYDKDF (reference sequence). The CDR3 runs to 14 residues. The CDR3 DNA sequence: TGTGCCACCAGCAGAACCGCAGAAACCGGGGAGCTGTTTTTT. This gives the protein CATSRTAETGELFF.

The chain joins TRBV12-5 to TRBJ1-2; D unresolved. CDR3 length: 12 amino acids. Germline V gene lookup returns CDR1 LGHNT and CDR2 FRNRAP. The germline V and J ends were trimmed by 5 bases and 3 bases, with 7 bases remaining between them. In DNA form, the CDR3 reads TGTGCTAGTGGTCCCTTTGACTATGGCTACACCTTC. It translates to CASGPFDYGYTF.

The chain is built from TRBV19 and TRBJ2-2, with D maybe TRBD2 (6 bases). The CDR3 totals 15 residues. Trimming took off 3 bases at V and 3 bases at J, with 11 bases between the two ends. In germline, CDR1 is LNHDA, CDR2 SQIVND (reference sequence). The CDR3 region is CASSILGRYTGELFF. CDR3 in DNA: TGTGCCAGTAGTATTTTGGGGAGGTACACCGGGGAGCTGTTTTTT.

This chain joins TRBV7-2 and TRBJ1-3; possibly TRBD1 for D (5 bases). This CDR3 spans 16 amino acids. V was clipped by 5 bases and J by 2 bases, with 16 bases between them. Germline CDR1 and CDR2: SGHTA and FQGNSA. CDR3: CASSPTTGVTGNTIYF. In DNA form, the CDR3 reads TGTGCCAGCAGCCCCACGACGGGGGTGACTGGAAACACCATATATTTT.

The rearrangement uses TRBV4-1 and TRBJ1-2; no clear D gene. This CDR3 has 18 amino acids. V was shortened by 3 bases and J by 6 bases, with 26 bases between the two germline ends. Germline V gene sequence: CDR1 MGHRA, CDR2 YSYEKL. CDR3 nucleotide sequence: TGCGCCAGCAGCCAGGCGATCCTAGGGATCGTGCCCGGGGATGGCTACACCTTC. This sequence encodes CASSQAILGIVPGDGYTF.

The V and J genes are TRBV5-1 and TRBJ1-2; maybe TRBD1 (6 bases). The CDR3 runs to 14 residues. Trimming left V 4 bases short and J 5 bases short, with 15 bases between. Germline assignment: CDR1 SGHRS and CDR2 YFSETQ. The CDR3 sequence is CASSPGVEGYGYTF. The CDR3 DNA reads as TGCGCCAGCAGCCCAGGGGTAGAAGGGTATGGCTACACCTTC.

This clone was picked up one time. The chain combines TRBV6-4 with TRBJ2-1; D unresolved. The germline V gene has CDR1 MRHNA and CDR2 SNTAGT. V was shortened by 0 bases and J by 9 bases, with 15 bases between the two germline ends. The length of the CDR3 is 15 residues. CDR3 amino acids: CASSDSGFPESEQFF. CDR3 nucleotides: TGTGCCAGCAGTGACTCCGGGTTTCCGGAGAGTGAGCAGTTCTTC.

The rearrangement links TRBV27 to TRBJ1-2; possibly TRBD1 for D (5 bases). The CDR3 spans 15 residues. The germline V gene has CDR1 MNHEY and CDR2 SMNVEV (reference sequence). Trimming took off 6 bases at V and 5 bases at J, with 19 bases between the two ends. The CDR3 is CASSHRGIPGYGYTF. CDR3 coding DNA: TGTGCCAGCAGCCACCGGGGGATCCCCGGGTATGGCTACACCTTC.

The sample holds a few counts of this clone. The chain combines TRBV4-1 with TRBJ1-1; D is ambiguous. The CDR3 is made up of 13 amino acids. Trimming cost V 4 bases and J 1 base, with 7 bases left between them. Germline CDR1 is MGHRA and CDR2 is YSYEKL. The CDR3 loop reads CASSPQQNTEAFF. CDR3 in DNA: TGCGCCAGCAGCCCTCAACAGAACACTGAAGCTTTCTTT.

The CDR3 DNA reads TGTGCCGGGGGTGGGGGGGTCCACGAGCAGTACTTC. Its translation: CAGGGGVHEQYF. The J gene is TRBJ2-7, the V gene TRBV30, with TRBD2 matching over 7 bases. V lost 8 bases to trimming and J lost 5 bases; unmatched junction nucleotides: 9. Per germline, CDR1 GTSNPN and CDR2 SVGIG (reference sequence). This CDR3 contains 12 residues.

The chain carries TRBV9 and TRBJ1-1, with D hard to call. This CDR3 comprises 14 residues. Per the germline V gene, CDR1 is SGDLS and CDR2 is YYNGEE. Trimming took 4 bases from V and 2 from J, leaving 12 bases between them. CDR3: CASSPHPTNTEAFF. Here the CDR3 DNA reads TGTGCCAGCAGCCCCCACCCTACTAACACTGAAGCTTTCTTT.